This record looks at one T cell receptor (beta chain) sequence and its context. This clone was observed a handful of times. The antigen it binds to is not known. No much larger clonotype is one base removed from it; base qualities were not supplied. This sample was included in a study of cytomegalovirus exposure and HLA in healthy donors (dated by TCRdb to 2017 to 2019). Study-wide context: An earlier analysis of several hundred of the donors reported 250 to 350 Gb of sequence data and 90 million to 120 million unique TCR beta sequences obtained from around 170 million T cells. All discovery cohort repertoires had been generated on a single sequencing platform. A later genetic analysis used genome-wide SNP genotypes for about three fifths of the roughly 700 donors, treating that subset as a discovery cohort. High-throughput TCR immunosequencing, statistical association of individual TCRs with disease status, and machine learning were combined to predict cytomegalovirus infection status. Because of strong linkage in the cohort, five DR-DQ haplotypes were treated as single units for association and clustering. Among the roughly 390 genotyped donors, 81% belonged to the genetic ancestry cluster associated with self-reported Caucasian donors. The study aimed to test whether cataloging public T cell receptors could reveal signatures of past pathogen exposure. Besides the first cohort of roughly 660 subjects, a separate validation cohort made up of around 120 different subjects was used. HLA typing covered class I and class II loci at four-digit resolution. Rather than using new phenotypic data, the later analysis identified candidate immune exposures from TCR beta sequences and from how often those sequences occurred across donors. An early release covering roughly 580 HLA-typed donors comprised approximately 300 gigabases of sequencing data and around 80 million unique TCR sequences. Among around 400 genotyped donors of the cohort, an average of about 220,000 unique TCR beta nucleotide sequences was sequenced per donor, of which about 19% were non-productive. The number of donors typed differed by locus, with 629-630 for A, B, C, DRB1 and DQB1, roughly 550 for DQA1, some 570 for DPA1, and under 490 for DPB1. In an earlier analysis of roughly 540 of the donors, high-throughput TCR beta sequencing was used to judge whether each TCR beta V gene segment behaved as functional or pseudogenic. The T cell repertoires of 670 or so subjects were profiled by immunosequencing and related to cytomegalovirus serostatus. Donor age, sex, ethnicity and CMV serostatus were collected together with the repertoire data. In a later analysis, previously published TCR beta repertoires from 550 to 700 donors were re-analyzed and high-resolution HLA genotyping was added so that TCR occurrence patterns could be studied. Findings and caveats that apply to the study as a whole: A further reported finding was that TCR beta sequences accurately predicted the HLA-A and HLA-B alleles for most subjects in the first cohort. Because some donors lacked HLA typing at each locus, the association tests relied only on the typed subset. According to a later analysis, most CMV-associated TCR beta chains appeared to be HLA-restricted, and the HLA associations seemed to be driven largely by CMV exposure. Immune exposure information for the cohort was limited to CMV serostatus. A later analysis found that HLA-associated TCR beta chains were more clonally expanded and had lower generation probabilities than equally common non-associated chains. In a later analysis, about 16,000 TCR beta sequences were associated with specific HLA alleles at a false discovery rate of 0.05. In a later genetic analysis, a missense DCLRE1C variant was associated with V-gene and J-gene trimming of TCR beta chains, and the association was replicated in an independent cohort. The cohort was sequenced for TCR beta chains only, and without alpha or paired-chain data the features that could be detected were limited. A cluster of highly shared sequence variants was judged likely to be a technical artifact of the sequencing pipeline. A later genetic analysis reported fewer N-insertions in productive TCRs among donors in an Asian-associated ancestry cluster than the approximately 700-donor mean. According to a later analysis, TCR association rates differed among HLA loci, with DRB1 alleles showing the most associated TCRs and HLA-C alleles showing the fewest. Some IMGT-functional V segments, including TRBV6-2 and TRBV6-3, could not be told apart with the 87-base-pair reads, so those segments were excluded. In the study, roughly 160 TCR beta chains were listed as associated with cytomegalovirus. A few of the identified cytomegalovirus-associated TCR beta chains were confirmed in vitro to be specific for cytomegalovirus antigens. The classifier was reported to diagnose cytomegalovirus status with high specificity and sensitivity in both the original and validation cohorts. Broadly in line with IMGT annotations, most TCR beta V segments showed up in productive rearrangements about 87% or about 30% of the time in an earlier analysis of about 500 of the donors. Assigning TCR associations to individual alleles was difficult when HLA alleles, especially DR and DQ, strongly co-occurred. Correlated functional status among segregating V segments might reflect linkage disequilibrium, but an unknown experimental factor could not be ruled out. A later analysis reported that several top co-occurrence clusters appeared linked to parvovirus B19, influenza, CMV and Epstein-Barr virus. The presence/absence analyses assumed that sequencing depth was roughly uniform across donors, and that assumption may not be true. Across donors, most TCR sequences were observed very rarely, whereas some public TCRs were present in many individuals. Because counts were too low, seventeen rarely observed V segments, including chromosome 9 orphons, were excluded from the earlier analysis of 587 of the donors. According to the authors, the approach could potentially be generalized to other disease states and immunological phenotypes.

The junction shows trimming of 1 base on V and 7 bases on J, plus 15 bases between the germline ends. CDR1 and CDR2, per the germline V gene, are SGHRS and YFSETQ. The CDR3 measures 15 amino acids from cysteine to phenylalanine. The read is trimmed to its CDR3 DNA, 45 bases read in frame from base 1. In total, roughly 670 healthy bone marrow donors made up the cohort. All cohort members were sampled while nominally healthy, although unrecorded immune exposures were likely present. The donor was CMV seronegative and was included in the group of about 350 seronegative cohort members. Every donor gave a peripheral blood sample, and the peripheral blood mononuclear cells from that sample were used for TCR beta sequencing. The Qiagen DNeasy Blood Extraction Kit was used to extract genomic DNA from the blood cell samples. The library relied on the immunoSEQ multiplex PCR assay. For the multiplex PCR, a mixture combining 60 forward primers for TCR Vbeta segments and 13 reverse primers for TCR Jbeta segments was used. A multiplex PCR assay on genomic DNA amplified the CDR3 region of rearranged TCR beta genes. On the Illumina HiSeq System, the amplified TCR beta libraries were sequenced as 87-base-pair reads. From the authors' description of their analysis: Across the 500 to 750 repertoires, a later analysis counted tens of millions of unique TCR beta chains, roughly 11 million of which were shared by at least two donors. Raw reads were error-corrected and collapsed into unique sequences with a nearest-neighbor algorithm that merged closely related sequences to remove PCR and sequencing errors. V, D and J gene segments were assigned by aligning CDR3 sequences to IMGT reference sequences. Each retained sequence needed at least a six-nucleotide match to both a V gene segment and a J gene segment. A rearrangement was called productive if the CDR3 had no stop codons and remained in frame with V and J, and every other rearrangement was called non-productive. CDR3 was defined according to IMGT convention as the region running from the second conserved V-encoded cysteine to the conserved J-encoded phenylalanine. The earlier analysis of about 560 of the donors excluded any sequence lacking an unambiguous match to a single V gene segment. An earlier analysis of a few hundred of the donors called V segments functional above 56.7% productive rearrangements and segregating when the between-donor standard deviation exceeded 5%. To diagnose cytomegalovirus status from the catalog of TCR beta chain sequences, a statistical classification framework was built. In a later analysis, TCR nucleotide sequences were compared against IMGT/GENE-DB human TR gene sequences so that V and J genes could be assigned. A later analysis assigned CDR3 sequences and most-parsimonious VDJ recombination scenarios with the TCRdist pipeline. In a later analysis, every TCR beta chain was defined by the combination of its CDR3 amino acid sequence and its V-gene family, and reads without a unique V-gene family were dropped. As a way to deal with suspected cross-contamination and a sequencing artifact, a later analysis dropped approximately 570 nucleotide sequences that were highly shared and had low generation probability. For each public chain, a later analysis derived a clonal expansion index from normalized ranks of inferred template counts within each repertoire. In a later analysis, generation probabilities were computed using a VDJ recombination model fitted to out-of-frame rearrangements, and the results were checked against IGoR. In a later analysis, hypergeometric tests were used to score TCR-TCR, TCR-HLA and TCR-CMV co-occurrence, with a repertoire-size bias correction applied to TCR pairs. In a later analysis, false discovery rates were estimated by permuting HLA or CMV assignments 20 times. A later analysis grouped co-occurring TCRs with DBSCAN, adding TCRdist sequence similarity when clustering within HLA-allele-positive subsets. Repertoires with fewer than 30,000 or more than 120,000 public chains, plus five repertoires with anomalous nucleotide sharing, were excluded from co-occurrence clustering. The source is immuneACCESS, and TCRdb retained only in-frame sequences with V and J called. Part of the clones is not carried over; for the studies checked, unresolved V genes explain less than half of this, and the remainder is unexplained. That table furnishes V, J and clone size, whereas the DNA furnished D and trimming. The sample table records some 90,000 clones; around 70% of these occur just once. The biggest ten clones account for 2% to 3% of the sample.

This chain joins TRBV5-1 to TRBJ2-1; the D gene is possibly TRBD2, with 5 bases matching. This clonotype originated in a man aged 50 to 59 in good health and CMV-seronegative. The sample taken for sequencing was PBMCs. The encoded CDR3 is CASSLYSAVRNEQFF. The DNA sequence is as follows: TGCGCCAGCAGCTTGTATTCAGCGGTAAGGAATGAGCAGTTCTTC.